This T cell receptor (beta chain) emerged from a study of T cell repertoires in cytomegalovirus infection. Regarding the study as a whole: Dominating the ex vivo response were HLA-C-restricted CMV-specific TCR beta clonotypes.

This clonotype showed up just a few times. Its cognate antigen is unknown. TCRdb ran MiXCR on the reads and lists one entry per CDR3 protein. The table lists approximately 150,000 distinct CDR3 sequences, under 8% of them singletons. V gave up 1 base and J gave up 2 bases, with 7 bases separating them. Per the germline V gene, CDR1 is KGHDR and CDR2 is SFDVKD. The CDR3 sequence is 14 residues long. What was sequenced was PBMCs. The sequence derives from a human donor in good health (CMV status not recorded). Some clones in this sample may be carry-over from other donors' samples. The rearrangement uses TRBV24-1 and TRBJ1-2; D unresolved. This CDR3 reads CATSDLHRNYGYTF. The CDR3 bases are TGTGCCACCAGTGATTTACACAGAAACTATGGCTACACCTTC.